A selection of T cell receptor beta chains follows, all from one sample in a study of shared clonotypes between healthy human individuals. Profiling relied on immunoSEQ multiplex PCR, and the TCRdb table lists in-frame clones only, not all of them. The table records over a million clones, approximately 97% of them present only once. Sequencing was performed on naive CD4+ T cells sorted from blood. The origin of the receptors is a young man in good health. The CDR3 runs from the conserved cysteine through the conserved F or W. Each record gives: V gene, J gene, clone size, D gene, CDR3 DNA, CDR3 protein. D genes are given only for firm matches. Not every row has a clone size; where given, it reads once, few, many or a size class.

>TRBV18|TRBJ2-1|.|TRBD2
TGTGCCAGCTCACCTCGCGGGACTAGCGGGAGCAATGAGCAGTTCTTC
CASSPRGTSGSNEQFF
>TRBV6-1|TRBJ2-7|.|TRBD2
TGTGCCAGCAGCATGGTAGCGGGGCTCTACGAGCAGTACTTC
CASSMVAGLYEQYF
>TRBV12-2|TRBJ1-1|.|.
TGTGCAAGTCGCCCAGAAGGCCTTGGCACTGAAGCTTTCTTT
CASRPEGLGTEAFF
>TRBV28|TRBJ2-1|.|TRBD2
TGTGCCAGCAGTTTGACTAGCGGGAGATTTGAGTTCTTC
CASSLTSGRFEFF
>TRBV11-3|TRBJ2-1|.|TRBD1
TGTGCCAGCAGCTCATGGGCGGGACAGGGGGAGAATGAGCAGTTCTTC
CASSSWAGQGENEQFF
>TRBV5-1|TRBJ2-3|.|.
TGCGCCAGCAGCTTGACGATAGATACGCAGTATTTT
CASSLTIDTQYF
>TRBV18|TRBJ1-2|.|.
TGTGCCAGCTCACCTAGCGGACAGGGCTACACCTTC
CASSPSGQGYTF
>TRBV28|TRBJ2-1|.|.
TGTGCCAGCAGTGGCGGGCCCGACAATGAGCAGTTCTTC
CASSGGPDNEQFF
>TRBV5-1|TRBJ2-2|once|TRBD2
TGCGCCAGCTTCTCAACGGGACTAGCGGGAGGGTGGAACACCGGGGAGCTGTTTTTT
CASFSTGLAGGWNTGELFF
>TRBV27|TRBJ2-5|.|TRBD2
TGTGCCAGCAGTACTAGCGGGAGGGCCAGAGAGACCCAGTACTTC
CASSTSGRARETQYF
>TRBV5-1|TRBJ2-2|.|TRBD2
TGCGCCAGCAGCCAATACACTAGCGGGAGAGGTCCCGGGGAGCTGTTTTTT
CASSQYTSGRGPGELFF
>TRBV7-9|TRBJ2-2|.|.
TGTGCCAGCAGCTTACCAAAAGCGGACGGGGAGCTGTTTTTT
CASSLPKADGELFF
>TRBV28|TRBJ1-5|.|.
TGTGCCAGCAGTTTTGGGGACGTTAGCAATCAGCCCCAGCATTTT
CASSFGDVSNQPQHF
>TRBV15|TRBJ2-7|.|.
TGTGCCTCCGCTCTCGGTCTGGCCTACGAGCAGTACTTC
CASALGLAYEQYF
>TRBV9|TRBJ2-7|.|TRBD2
TGTGCCAGCAGCGTAGAAGGCGGGAGCTCCTACGAGCAGTACTTC
CASSVEGGSSYEQYF
>TRBV13|TRBJ2-2|once|.
TGTGCCAGCAGCTTAATGGCCGCGACTGGGGGGACCGGGGAGCTGTTTTTT
CASSLMAATGGTGELFF
>TRBV5-1|TRBJ2-5|once|.
TGCGCCAGCAGCTTGGGTGCAGGTCCGCGGGGAGAGACCCAGTACTTC
CASSLGAGPRGETQYF
>TRBV5-1|TRBJ1-1|.|TRBD1
TGCGCCAGCAGCTTGGCCAGGGGGCCGGTCATTGAAGCTTTCTTT
CASSLARGPVIEAFF
>TRBV5-4|TRBJ2-3|.|.
TGTGCCAGCAACCCGCTTGGCACAGCTACAGATACGCAGTATTTT
CASNPLGTATDTQYF
>TRBV2|TRBJ2-7|.|TRBD2
TGTGCCAGCGGCCACCCCCACGGGACTAGTGATGTTGGCGAGCAGTACTTC
CASGHPHGTSDVGEQYF
>TRBV28|TRBJ1-2|.|.
TGTGCCAGCAGTTGGGGGATTTTCTATGGCTACACCTTC
CASSWGIFYGYTF
>TRBV18|TRBJ2-5|.|.
TGTGCCAGCTCACCACCGCATGGGGGGGAGACCCAGTACTTC
CASSPPHGGETQYF
>TRBV29-1|TRBJ2-3|.|.
TGCAGCGTTGTCCGGGGCCTAGGGAATACGCAGTATTTT
CSVVRGLGNTQYF
>TRBV27|TRBJ2-1|.|TRBD2
TGTGCCAGCAAAGGGCTAGCGGGAGGGAATGAGCAGTTCTTC
CASKGLAGGNEQFF
>TRBV5-8|TRBJ2-7|.|.
TGTGCCAGCAGCTTGGCAATGTCCCCTTGGGAATCCTACGAGCAGTACTTC
CASSLAMSPWESYEQYF
>TRBV11-2|TRBJ2-1|.|TRBD2
TGTGCCAGCAGCTTAGGGACTAGCGGGAGTACGCAGTTCTTC
CASSLGTSGSTQFF
>TRBV5-4|TRBJ2-5|once|.
TGTGCCAGCAGCTTATCTCAGGCCAGGTCGGGGGAGACCCAGTACTTC
CASSLSQARSGETQYF
>TRBV18|TRBJ2-7|.|.
TGTGCCAGCTCTTACGTAGGGGGGCAAGGCTACGAGCAGTACTTC
CASSYVGGQGYEQYF
>TRBV9|TRBJ2-1|.|TRBD2
TGTGCCAGCAGCGTAGCGGGAGGGCCTCTCAATGAGCAGTTCTTC
CASSVAGGPLNEQFF
>TRBV28|TRBJ2-1|.|TRBD2
TGTGCCAGCAGTCCCCGCACGGGAACTAGCGGGCTCTACAATGAGCAGTTCTTC
CASSPRTGTSGLYNEQFF
>TRBV7-8|TRBJ2-7|few|.
TGTGCCAGCCGACTTGGGAGCCCTCGGGACGAGCAGTACTTC
CASRLGSPRDEQYF
>TRBV10-3|TRBJ2-7|.|TRBD2
TGTGCCATCAGTGAGAGGACTAGCTCCTACGAGCAGTACTTC
CAISERTSSYEQYF
>TRBV7-2|TRBJ2-3|.|TRBD2
TGTGCCAGCAGCTTCCCTAGCGGGGGCCCCTCCAGCACAGATACGCAGTATTTT
CASSFPSGGPSSTDTQYF
>TRBV6-1|TRBJ2-1|once|TRBD2
TGTGCCAGCAGTGAATTTCTCCGACTAGCGGGGGCCAATGAGCAGTTCTTC
CASSEFLRLAGANEQFF
>TRBV27|TRBJ2-1|.|.
TGTGCCAGCAGTTTGTGGGGGTACAATGAGCAGTTCTTC
CASSLWGYNEQFF
>TRBV28|TRBJ2-1|.|.
TGTGCCAGCAGTTCCTCAGTTTCGGGATATGTGTTCTTC
CASSSSVSGYVFF
>TRBV25-1|TRBJ2-2|.|.
TGTGCCAGCAGGACAGGATCCGGGGAGCTGTTTTTT
CASRTGSGELFF
>TRBV7-6|TRBJ2-1|.|TRBD2
TGTGCCAGCAGCTTAGCTAGCGGGAGGGCCTACAATGAGCAGTTCTTC
CASSLASGRAYNEQFF
>TRBV27|TRBJ2-5|.|.
TGTGCCAGCAGTTTAATGCCCCATTCCGGGACCCAGTACTTC
CASSLMPHSGTQYF
>TRBV5-4|TRBJ2-7|.|.
TGTGCCAGCAGCGCCGGCTACGAGCAGTACTTC
CASSAGYEQYF
>TRBV5-1|TRBJ2-5|.|TRBD1
TGCGCCAGCAGGCCCGTAGGACAGGGAGGAGAGACCCAGTACTTC
CASRPVGQGGETQYF
>TRBV2|TRBJ1-2|few|TRBD1
TGTGCCAGCAGGCCCAGGGGGCAGGGTGGCTACACCTTC
CASRPRGQGGYTF
>TRBV7-9|TRBJ2-3|.|TRBD1
TGTGCCAGCAGAGGGACAGGGTCACAGACACATTACGATACGCAGTATTTT
CASRGTGSQTHYDTQYF
>TRBV13|TRBJ2-5|.|TRBD1
TGTGCCAGCAGGCTACAGGGGGCCCAAGAGACCCAGTACTTC
CASRLQGAQETQYF
>TRBV18|TRBJ1-1|.|TRBD1
TGTGCCAGCTCACCATTGGACAGGCTGAACACTGAAGCTTTCTTT
CASSPLDRLNTEAFF
>TRBV9|TRBJ2-2|.|.
TGTGCCAGCAGCCAGACAGACTTCACCGGGGAGCTGTTTTTT
CASSQTDFTGELFF
>TRBV6-6|TRBJ2-1|.|.
TGTGCCAGCAGGCCGAGACTAGTTTGGGGCAATGAGCAGTTCTTC
CASRPRLVWGNEQFF
>TRBV28|TRBJ2-7|.|.
TGTGCCAGCAGTTTAACAGGGCGCGAGCAGTACTTC
CASSLTGREQYF